This T cell receptor beta chain was profiled in a study of cytomegalovirus exposure and HLA in healthy donors. Study in general: A prior analysis found 90 million to 120 million unique TCR beta sequences from some 200 million T cells.

About this clone: What it recognizes is unknown. The junction does not match germline at one end; this may be a read error.

Both 60 Vbeta primers and 13 Jbeta primers went into the PCR. The table came from immunoSEQ multiplex PCR; TCRdb's copy has only in-frame clones and leaves some out. Of 150,000 to 200,000 clones listed, roughly 80% are singletons. Findings and limits, study-wide: 164 TCR beta chains were listed as cytomegalovirus-associated.

Germline CDR1 reads SEHNR; CDR2 reads FQNEAQ (reference sequence). The length of the CDR3 is 19 residues. The clonotype comes from a male donor in good health and CMV-seronegative. Input material: PBMCs. This rearrangement joins TRBV7-9 to TRBJ2-2, with 10 bases lining up with TRBD2. DNA for the CDR3: TGTTCCAGCAGCCTAATCGGGAAGCGGGGGGGCTCGGACACCGGGGAGCTGTTTTTT. Translating it yields CSSSLIGKRGGSDTGELFF.